These 31 T cell receptor beta chains originate from one sample sequenced in a study of T cell changes during pregnancy in multiple sclerosis. This table comes from immunoSEQ multiplex PCR, and its TCRdb copy is limited to in-frame clones, with some not included. The table lists tens of thousands of clones, approximately 91% of them singletons. The material sequenced was CD4+ T cells from peripheral blood mononuclear cells, taken after pregnancy. Receptors originate from a female donor in good health, enrolled as a control in a pregnancy study.

The chain links TRBV30 to TRBJ1-1; TRBD1 agrees at 8 bases. This CDR3 is 14 amino acids long. The V gene's germline CDR1 is GTSNPN and CDR2 SVGIG (reference sequence). Trimming cost V 2 bases and J 9 bases; bases outside gene matches: 11. CDR3 sequence (DNA): TGTGCCTGGAGTCTTCTCGGACAGGGAGGTAAAGCTTTCTTT. Protein sequence: CAWSLLGQGGKAFF.

V usage is TRBV9 and J usage is TRBJ1-4; tentatively, D is TRBD1 (5 bases). V was clipped by 4 bases and J by 1 base, with 8 bases between them. The CDR3 loop spans 14 amino acids. Germline CDR1 reads SGDLS; CDR2 reads YYNGEE. CDR3 residues: CASSPGGTNEKLFF. For the CDR3, the DNA is TGTGCCAGCAGCCCGGGGGGAACTAATGAAAAACTGTTTTTT.

The CDR3 sequence: CASSLDTGYGYTF. CDR3 nucleotide sequence: TGTGCCAGCAGCTTGGATACGGGTTATGGCTACACCTTC. The chain combines TRBV5-4 with TRBJ1-2; no definite D call. CDR3 length equals 13 residues. The V and J ends lost 0 bases and 5 bases respectively, with 8 bases between them. The V gene's germline CDR1 is SGHNT and CDR2 YYREEE (reference sequence).

The chain is built from TRBV10-3 and TRBJ2-5; 10 nucleotides agree with TRBD1. The CDR3 is 15 amino acids. The J segment lost 4 bases and the V segment lost 5 bases, leaving 7 bases of the junction unmatched. Germline loops: CDR1 ENHRY, CDR2 SYGVKD. The CDR3 here is CAISSLTGGIETQYF. CDR3 DNA: TGTGCCATCAGTTCTCTGACAGGGGGCATAGAGACCCAGTACTTC.

The chain links TRBV14 to TRBJ2-5; 10 bases fit TRBD2. The CDR3 spans 16 residues. Germline CDR1 reads SGHDN; CDR2 reads FVKESK. Trimming at V came to 4 bases and at J to 3 bases, leaving 8 bases not matched to a gene. Here the CDR3 reads CASSPGLAVNKETQYF. CDR3 bases: TGTGCCAGCAGCCCCGGACTAGCGGTGAATAAAGAGACCCAGTACTTC. Supplemented by reference TRBV14 and TRBJ2-5, the full variable domain reads EAGVTQFPSHSVIEKGQTVTLRCDPISGHDNLYWYRRVMGKEIKFLLHFVKESKQDESGMPNNRFLAERTGGTYSTLKVQPAELEDSGVYFCASSPGLAVNKETQYFGPGTRLLVL.

The rearrangement links TRBV11-3 to TRBJ1-2; the D gene is possibly TRBD1 (6 bases). The CDR3 spans 13 residues. Trimming pared 5 bases from V and 5 bases from J, leaving 12 bases between. Germline CDR1 is SGHNT and CDR2 is YENEEA. The CDR3 loop is CASSLQGGYGYTF. The CDR3 DNA follows: TGTGCCAGCAGCCTACAGGGAGGGTATGGCTACACCTTC.

The chain uses TRBV12-5 and TRBJ1-5; D gene unclear. The CDR3 totals 15 residues. The germline V and J ends were trimmed by 6 bases and 0 bases, with 12 bases remaining between them. In germline, CDR1 is LGHNT, CDR2 FRNRAP. The CDR3 coding sequence is TGTGCTAGTGGCCCAGTCAGTTATAGCAATCAGCCCCAGCATTTT. Translated, it gives CASGPVSYSNQPQHF.

This clone was counted a single time. This sequence joins TRBV6-6 and TRBJ1-4; the match to TRBD1 covers 9 bases. The germline V gene encodes CDR1 MNHNY and CDR2 SVGAGI (reference sequence). J gave up 5 bases and V 4 bases, and 5 bases lay outside the gene matches. There are 15 residues in the CDR3. The CDR3 loop is CASSSSTGGNEKLFF. As DNA, the CDR3 is TGTGCCAGCAGTTCATCGACAGGGGGGAATGAAAAACTGTTTTTT.

A note on this clone: Mismatch with germline at one junction end may stem from a read error. This sequence joins TRBV5-1 and TRBJ2-3, with 8 bases matching TRBD2. This CDR3 comprises 13 residues. From germline, CDR1 is SGHRS and CDR2 YFSETQ. CDR3 sequence (DNA): TGCGCCACCAGCCCAGCGGGAGCTTATACGCAGTATTTT. It yields the protein CATSPAGAYTQYF.

This chain uses TRBV7-9 with TRBJ2-1; D is unclear. This CDR3 contains 12 residues. Germline V gives CDR1 SEHNR, CDR2 FQNEAQ (reference sequence). Trimming cost V 5 bases and J 9 bases, with 11 bases left between them. The CDR3 is CASSHSSGEQFF. DNA for the CDR3: TGTGCCAGCAGCCACTCCTCTGGTGAGCAGTTCTTC.

The chain combines TRBV11-2 with TRBJ2-7, with 9 bases that match TRBD1. The CDR3 loop spans 15 amino acids. CDR1 is SGHAT and CDR2 is FQNNGV in the germline V gene. Trimming removed 5 bases from V and 3 bases from J; junction bases left unmatched: 8. CDR3 bases: TGTGCCAGCAGCCCCGGTCGGACAGGGGTCTACGAGCAGTACTTC. Protein: CASSPGRTGVYEQYF.

This chain joins TRBV6-1 and TRBJ2-1; 10 bases fit TRBD2. There are 13 residues in the CDR3. Germline CDR1 reads MNHNS; CDR2 reads SASEGT. CDR3 protein: CAAGLAGVLEQFF. The CDR3 nucleotides are TGTGCAGCAGGGCTAGCGGGAGTACTTGAGCAGTTCTTC.

The chain has TRBV4-1 and TRBJ2-5, with 10 bases fitting TRBD2. Germline lookup yields CDR1 MGHRA and CDR2 YSYEKL. V was clipped by 4 bases and J by 3 bases; unmatched bases: 5. CDR3 length equals 15 residues. CDR3 amino acids: CASSLSGRAEETQYF. The CDR3 DNA sequence: TGCGCCAGCAGCCTCAGCGGGAGGGCCGAAGAGACCCAGTACTTC.

The chain links TRBV6-5 to TRBJ1-1; 7 nucleotides align to TRBD1. Trimming at V came to 10 bases and at J to 1 base, leaving 9 bases not matched to a gene. CDR1 and CDR2 (germline): MNHEY, SVGAGI. The CDR3 spans 14 residues. The CDR3 DNA follows: TGTGCCACCCAAGCGACAGGGTGGAACACTGAAGCTTTCTTT. It yields the protein CATQATGWNTEAFF.

V is TRBV11-3 and J is TRBJ2-1, with TRBD1 matching over 9 bases. Germline V gene lookup returns CDR1 SGHNT and CDR2 YENEEA. Germline trimming cut 3 bases from V and 2 bases from J; bases unmatched to any gene: 5. This CDR3 has 16 residues. CDR3 amino acids: CASSFRTGATYNEQFF. The DNA of the CDR3 is TGTGCCAGCAGCTTTCGGACAGGGGCTACCTACAATGAGCAGTTCTTC.

This chain links TRBV19 with TRBJ2-5; 7 positions agree with TRBD1. J was trimmed by 4 bases and V by 9 bases; bases with no gene match: 11. In germline, CDR1 is LNHDA, CDR2 SQIVND (reference sequence). This CDR3 comprises 14 residues. The DNA for the CDR3 is TGTGCCAGCACGCCAACAGGGGCGGGAGAGACCCAGTACTTC. Residues: CASTPTGAGETQYF.

The rearrangement links TRBV5-1 to TRBJ2-3; D is undetermined. V was trimmed by 0 bases and J by 5 bases, leaving 13 bases between them. This CDR3 region has 15 residues. Germline V CDR1 and CDR2: SGHRS, YFSETQ. CDR3 in DNA: TGCGCCAGCAGCTTGGCAGGCCGAGTAGGAGATACGCAGTATTTT. Translating gives CASSLAGRVGDTQYF.

The J gene is TRBJ1-1, the V gene TRBV18; 10 bases match TRBD1. Germline V CDR1 and CDR2: KGHSH, LQKENI. Unmatched junction bases numbered 10, after V lost 6 bases and J lost 3 bases. This CDR3 is built from 16 residues. This CDR3 reads CASSLSPGTGDTEAFF. The CDR3 nucleotides are TGTGCCAGCTCGCTTAGCCCCGGGACAGGGGACACTGAAGCTTTCTTT.

The gene calls are TRBV19 and TRBJ1-2; D is possibly TRBD1 (5 bases). Germline V gene data show CDR1 as LNHDA and CDR2 as SQIVND (reference sequence). The V and J ends lost 7 bases and 4 bases respectively, with 16 bases between them. The CDR3 is 14 residues long. CDR3 DNA sequence: TGTGCCAGTAATACGGGGGATTGGGGCTATGGCTACACCTTC. Translation gives CASNTGDWGYGYTF.

The chain links TRBV9 to TRBJ2-3; a possible D gene is TRBD2 (6 bases). The length of the CDR3 is 15 residues. Trimming cost V 4 bases and J 0 bases, with 12 bases left between them. Looked up from germline, CDR1 is SGDLS and CDR2 is YYNGEE. CDR3 sequence reads: CASSTGTLSTDTQYF. In nucleotides, the CDR3 is TGTGCCAGCAGCACCGGGACTCTCAGCACAGATACGCAGTATTTT.

The chain has TRBV1 and TRBJ2-1; the D call in the table, TRBD2, was not verified against the DNA. TRBV1 is labeled a pseudogene. This CDR3 contains 14 residues. CDR3 DNA sequence: TGCACCAGCAGCCAAGGAGGCAGAAACAATGAGCAGTTCTTC. This translates into CTSSQGGRNNEQFF.

In the case of this clone: The junction departs from the called germline gene at one end, perhaps through a read error. V gene TRBV10-3 combines with J gene TRBJ1-1; D uncertain. CDR1 is ENHRY, CDR2 SYGVKD, per germline. CDR3 size: 13 residues. The DNA of the CDR3 is TGTGCCCTCAGGCGGGAGATGAACACTGAAGCTTTCTTT. Its protein is CALRREMNTEAFF.

The chain recombines TRBV5-4 with TRBJ1-1, with 9 bases matching TRBD1. This CDR3 is 15 amino acids long. Per germline, CDR1 SGHNT and CDR2 YYREEE (reference sequence). V lost 4 bases and J lost 1; bases outside the gene matches: 5. The CDR3 is CASSGTGSGNTEAFF. CDR3 in DNA: TGTGCCAGCAGCGGGACAGGGTCGGGGAACACTGAAGCTTTCTTT.

The rearrangement links TRBV6-1 to TRBJ1-5, with D possibly matching TRBD1 (5 bases). The germline CDR1 and CDR2 sequences are MNHNS and SASEGT. The CDR3 covers 15 residues. Trimming shortened V by 7 bases and J by 3 bases, and 16 bases separated the two germline ends. The CDR3 DNA follows: TGTGCCAGCACACGTGGCAGGGAAAACAATCAGCCCCAGCATTTT. This gives the protein CASTRGRENNQPQHF.

The rearrangement joins TRBV9 to TRBJ2-2; D gene uncertain. V lost 0 bases to trimming and J lost 5 bases, with 5 bases between them. Looked up from germline, CDR1 is SGDLS and CDR2 is YYNGEE. The CDR3 consists of 13 residues. The CDR3 nucleotides read TGTGCCAGCAGCGTAGGCACAACCGGGGAGCTGTTTTTT. It translates to CASSVGTTGELFF.

The rearrangement uses TRBV6-1 and TRBJ2-3, with TRBD2 identical over 15 bases. Germline V gene data show CDR1 as MNHNS and CDR2 as SASEGT. The V gene end was trimmed by 2 bases and the J gene end by 4 bases; junction bases not matched to a gene: 4. CDR3 length equals 17 residues. CDR3 sequence reads: CASSERTSGGAPDTQYF. CDR3 in DNA: TGTGCCAGCAGTGAAAGGACTAGCGGGGGGGCCCCAGATACGCAGTATTTT.

The chain combines TRBV7-8 with TRBJ2-3, with TRBD1 matching 8 bases. This CDR3 is 16 amino acids long. From germline, CDR1 is SGHVS and CDR2 FQNEAQ. The V gene end was trimmed by 3 bases and the J gene end by 3 bases; junction bases not matched to a gene: 8. CDR3 residues: CASSFFDRGLTDTQYF. As DNA, the CDR3 is TGTGCCAGCAGCTTTTTCGACAGGGGCCTTACAGATACGCAGTATTTT.

V is TRBV11-2 and J is TRBJ2-7, with 12 nucleotides matching TRBD2. This CDR3 contains 18 residues. J was trimmed by 2 bases and V by 4 bases; bases with no gene match: 12. Germline V gene data show CDR1 as SGHAT and CDR2 as FQNNGV. The CDR3: CASSSNPGLAGRTYEQYF. The CDR3 nucleotides are TGTGCCAGCAGCTCCAATCCGGGACTAGCGGGTCGAACCTACGAGCAGTACTTC.

The genes are TRBV7-9 and TRBJ2-1; 12 bases fit TRBD2. The CDR3 contains 13 residues. Germline CDR1 reads SEHNR; CDR2 reads FQNEAQ (reference sequence). V shed 7 bases, J shed 6 bases, and the junction held 1 base outside the gene matches. This CDR3 is CASTLAGGNEQFF. DNA for the CDR3: TGTGCCAGCACACTAGCGGGAGGCAATGAGCAGTTCTTC.

The chain is built from TRBV6-1 and TRBJ1-1; a possible D gene is TRBD1 (6 bases). In germline, CDR1 is MNHNS, CDR2 SASEGT. V shed 6 bases and J shed 5 bases, with 13 bases lying between them. The length of the CDR3 is 13 residues. CDR3 sequence: CASRQGYGTEAFF. CDR3 coding DNA: TGTGCCAGCAGACAGGGATATGGGACTGAAGCTTTCTTT.

The V gene is TRBV11-3, the J gene TRBJ2-7; D is ambiguous. Per the germline V gene, CDR1 is SGHNT and CDR2 is YENEEA. CDR3 length equals 13 residues. V lost 1 base, J lost 6 bases, and 10 bases lay in between. CDR3 in amino acids: CASSLGLESEQYF. In DNA, the CDR3 is TGTGCCAGCAGCTTAGGATTGGAGAGCGAGCAGTACTTC. Complete variable domain (other parts from reference TRBV11-3 and TRBJ2-7): EAGVVQSPRYKIIEKKQPVAFWCNPISGHNTLYWYLQNLGQGPELLIRYENEEAVDDSQLPKDRFSAERLKGVDSTLKIQPAELGDSAVYLCASSLGLESEQYFGPGTRLTVT.